This TCR beta chain was captured in a study of cytomegalovirus exposure and HLA in healthy donors. Study-wide results and limits: Later work showed greater clonal expansion in HLA-associated TCR beta chains than in equally common others.

It was healthy bone marrow donors who served as donors. Turning to this clone: What it binds is not known.

V dropped 5 bases and J dropped 7; count of bases not matched to a gene: 6. From germline, CDR1 is SGHTA and CDR2 FQGNSA. The CDR3 totals 13 residues. PCR primers comprised 60 Vbeta and 13 Jbeta primers. Some clones are missing from TCRdb's copy, which holds only in-frame ones; the method was immunoSEQ multiplex PCR. The table lists 65,000 or so clones, 60% to 80% of them singletons. This sequence was found in a girl aged 10-17 years in good health and CMV-seropositive. The V gene is TRBV7-2, the J gene TRBJ1-2, with 8 bases lining up with TRBD1. Material for sequencing was PBMCs. CDR3 region: CASSHPGGAGYTF. The CDR3 coding sequence is TGTGCCAGCAGCCATCCAGGGGGCGCTGGCTACACCTTC.